This T cell receptor (beta chain) was sequenced during a study of technical replicates of blood from a handful of donors. CDR1 is LNHDA, CDR2 SQIVND, per germline (reference sequence). V lost 6 bases to trimming and J lost 9 bases; unmatched junction nucleotides: 8. The CDR3 has 15 residues. Assay used: immunoSEQ multiplex PCR; TCRdb lists only in-frame clones, some missing. The data show tens of thousands of clones, more than 90% seen once. The V gene is TRBV19, the J gene TRBJ2-1; 13 nucleotides line up with TRBD2. The sequence was collected from a human donor in good health. Some clones in this sample may be carry-over from other donors' samples. Sequencing was performed on T cells isolated from PBMCs. The CDR3 here is CASSILAGGPSEQFF. The CDR3 coding sequence is TGTGCCAGTAGCATACTAGCGGGAGGGCCTAGTGAGCAGTTCTTC.